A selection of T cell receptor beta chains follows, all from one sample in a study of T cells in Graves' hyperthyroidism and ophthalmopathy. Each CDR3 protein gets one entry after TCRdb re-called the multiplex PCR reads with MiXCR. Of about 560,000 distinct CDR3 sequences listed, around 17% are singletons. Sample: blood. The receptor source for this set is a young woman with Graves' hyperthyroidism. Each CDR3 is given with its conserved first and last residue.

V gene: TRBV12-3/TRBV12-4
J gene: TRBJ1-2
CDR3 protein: CASSLGGSPYGYTF

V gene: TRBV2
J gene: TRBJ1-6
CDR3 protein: CASREGTGGNSPLHF

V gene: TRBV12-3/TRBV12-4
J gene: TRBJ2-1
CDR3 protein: CASSSRGLYNEQFF

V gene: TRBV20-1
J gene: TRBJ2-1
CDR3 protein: CSAKKARGVRGPNEQFF

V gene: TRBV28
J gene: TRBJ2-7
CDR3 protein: CASITLVSGRAELFYEQYF

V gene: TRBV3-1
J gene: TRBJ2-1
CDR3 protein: CASSGLTSGSYNEQFF

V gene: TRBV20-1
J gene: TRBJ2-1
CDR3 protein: CSAREKGVGDEQFF

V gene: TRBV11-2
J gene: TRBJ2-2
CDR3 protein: CASSLGDTNTGELFF

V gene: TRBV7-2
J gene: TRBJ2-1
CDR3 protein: CASSLVGAGVTNEQFF

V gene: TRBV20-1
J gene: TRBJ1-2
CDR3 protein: CSALAGHGYTF

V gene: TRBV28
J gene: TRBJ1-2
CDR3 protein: CASSHGGRSNYGYTF

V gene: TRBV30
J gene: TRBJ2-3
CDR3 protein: CAWSVRKGGKDTQYF

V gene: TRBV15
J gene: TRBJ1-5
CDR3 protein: CATSRAGYSNQPQHF

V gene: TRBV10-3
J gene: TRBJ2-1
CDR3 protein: CAISESGTENEQFF

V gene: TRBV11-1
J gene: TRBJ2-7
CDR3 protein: CASSPEGAGDSYEQYF

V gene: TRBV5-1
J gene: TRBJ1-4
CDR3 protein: CANLPPTATNEKLFF

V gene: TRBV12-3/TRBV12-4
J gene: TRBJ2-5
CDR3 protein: CASGKPTGARETQYF

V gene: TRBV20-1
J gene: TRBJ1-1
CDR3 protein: CSSLLGGTNTEAFF

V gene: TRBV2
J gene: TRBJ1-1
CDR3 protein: CASSEEGTGWGTEAFF

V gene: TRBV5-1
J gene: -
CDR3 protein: CASRPGLAALNEQYF

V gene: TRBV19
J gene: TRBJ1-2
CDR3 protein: CASNRDRGYGYTF

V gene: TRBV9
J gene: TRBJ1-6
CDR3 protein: CASSVGSDSPLHF

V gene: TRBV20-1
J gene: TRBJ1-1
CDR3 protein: CSARAPFTVNTEAFF

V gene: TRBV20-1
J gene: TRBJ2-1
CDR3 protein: CSARDFQDSSYNEQFF

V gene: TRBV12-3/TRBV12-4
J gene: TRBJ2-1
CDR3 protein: CASLADNEQFF

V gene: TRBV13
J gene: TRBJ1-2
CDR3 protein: CASSLWGAFGYNGYTF

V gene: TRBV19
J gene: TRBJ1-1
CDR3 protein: CASSPDTGVRTEAFF

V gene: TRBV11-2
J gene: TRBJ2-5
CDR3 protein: CASSLGATGGETQYF